The present T cell receptor (beta chain) was sequenced within a study of CD8+ T cells in alopecia areata. The treatment was: oral pan-JAK inhibitor, 5-10 mg twice daily. Peripheral blood, together with lesional scalp punch biopsies, was collected from alopecia areata patients. With 2 bases removed from V and 4 bases from J, the gap between germline ends came to 13 bases. Germline V lookup: CDR1 SGHNT, CDR2 YYREEE (reference sequence). The CDR3 loop spans 14 amino acids. Extracted RNA was reverse transcribed, and the resulting cDNA served as sequencing template. This table comes from immunoSEQ multiplex PCR, and its TCRdb copy is limited to in-frame clones, with some not included. The data hold under 350,000 clones, with nearly 60% observed a single time.

The clonotype comes from a human donor with alopecia areata. This material consisted of CD4+ T cells sorted from blood, taken at week 24, from a patient treated with tofacitinib. V gene TRBV5-4 combines with J gene TRBJ2-7; D is tentatively TRBD1 or TRBD2 (5 bases each). This chain's CDR3 is CASSLPGPPYEQYF. The CDR3 coding sequence is TGTGCCAGCAGCTTACCGGGACCACCTTACGAGCAGTACTTC.